The present T cell receptor (beta chain) was sequenced within a study of shared T cell receptors in the human thymus. Produced via immunoSEQ multiplex PCR; TCRdb's table is partial and in-frame only. The sample includes approximately 760,000 clones, approximately 85% of them seen just once. Germline V gene sequence: CDR1 LNHNV, CDR2 YYDKDF (reference sequence). This CDR3 contains 15 residues. The V and J ends lost 0 bases and 7 bases respectively, with 13 bases between them. This sample also appeared in a second study, on human thymus T cells. This second report adds: Healthy Finnish infants having corrective surgery for congenital heart defects served as donors.

Sequencing was performed on thymocytes. The chain recombines TRBV15 with TRBJ1-5; a possible D gene is TRBD1 (5 bases). The sequence was collected from a girl less than two years old with a congenital heart defect. The CDR3 nucleotides read TGTGCCACCAGCAGAGACTCAGGGAAAAGACAGCCCCAGCATTTT. Translating gives CATSRDSGKRQPQHF.